This TCR beta chain was sequenced in a study of identical twins. Study results and caveats: The models gave estimates that fell short of the out-of-frame TCR alpha sharing seen in monozygotic twins.

One entry per CDR3 protein results from TCRdb running MiXCR on the 5' RACE reads. The table records under 300,000 distinct CDR3 sequences, about an eighth of them present only once. Worth noting for this clonotype: Its specificity is not known.

Input material: memory (CD45RO+) T cells sorted from blood. This sequence was found in a woman between 18 and 29 years old in good health.

CDR3 sequence (DNA): TGTGCTAGTGGTTTGTCCTCATCCAGGGAGACCCAGTACTTC. This sequence encodes CASGLSSSRETQYF. V is TRBV12-5 and J is TRBJ2-5; the D is unclear. Germline V gene data show CDR1 as LGHNT and CDR2 as FRNRAP. The CDR3 extends over 14 amino acids. The V end lost 2 bases, the J end lost 5 bases, and 12 bases lay between the germline ends. Full variable domain (missing parts from reference TRBV12-5 and TRBJ2-5): DARVTQTPRHKVTEMGQEVTMRCQPILGHNTVFWYRQTMMQGLELLAYFRNRAPLDDSGMPKDRFSAEMPDATLATLKIQPSEPRDSAVYFCASGLSSSRETQYFGPGTRLLVL.